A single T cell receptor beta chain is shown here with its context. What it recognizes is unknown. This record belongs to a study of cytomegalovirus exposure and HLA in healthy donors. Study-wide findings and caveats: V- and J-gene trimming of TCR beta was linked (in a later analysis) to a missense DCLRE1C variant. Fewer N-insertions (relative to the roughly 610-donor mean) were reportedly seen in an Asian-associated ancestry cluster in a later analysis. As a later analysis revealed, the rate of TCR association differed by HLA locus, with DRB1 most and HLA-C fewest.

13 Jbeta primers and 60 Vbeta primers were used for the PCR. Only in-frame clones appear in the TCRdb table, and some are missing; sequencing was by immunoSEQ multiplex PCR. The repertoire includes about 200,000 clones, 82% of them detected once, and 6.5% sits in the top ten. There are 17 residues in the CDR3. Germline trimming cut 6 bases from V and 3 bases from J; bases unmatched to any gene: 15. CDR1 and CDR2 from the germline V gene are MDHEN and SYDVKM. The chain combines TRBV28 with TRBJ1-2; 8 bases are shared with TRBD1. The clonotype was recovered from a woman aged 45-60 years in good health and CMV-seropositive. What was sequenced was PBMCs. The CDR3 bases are TGTGCCAGCAGCTCCCACGGGACAGGACCGAGGGACTATGGCTACACCTTC. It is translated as CASSSHGTGPRDYGYTF.